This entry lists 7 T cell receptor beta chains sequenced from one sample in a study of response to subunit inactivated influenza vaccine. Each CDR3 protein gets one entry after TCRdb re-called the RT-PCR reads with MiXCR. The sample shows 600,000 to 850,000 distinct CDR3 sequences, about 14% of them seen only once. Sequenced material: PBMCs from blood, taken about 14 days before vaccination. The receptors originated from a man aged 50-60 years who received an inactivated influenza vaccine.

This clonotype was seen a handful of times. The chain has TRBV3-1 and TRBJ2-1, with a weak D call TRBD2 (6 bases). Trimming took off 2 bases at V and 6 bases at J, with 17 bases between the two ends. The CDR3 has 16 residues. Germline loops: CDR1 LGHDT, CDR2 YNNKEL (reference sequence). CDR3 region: CASSQQREVGGNEQFF. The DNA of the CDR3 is TGTGCCAGCAGCCAACAAAGGGAGGTTGGGGGCAATGAGCAGTTCTTC.

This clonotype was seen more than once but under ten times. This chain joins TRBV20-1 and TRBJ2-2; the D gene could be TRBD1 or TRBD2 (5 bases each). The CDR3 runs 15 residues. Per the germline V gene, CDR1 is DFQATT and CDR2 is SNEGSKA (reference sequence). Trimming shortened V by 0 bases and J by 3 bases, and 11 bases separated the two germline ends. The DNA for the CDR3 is TGCAGTGCTAGAGATCCAGGGCGGGACACCGGGGAGCTGTTTTTT. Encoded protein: CSARDPGRDTGELFF.

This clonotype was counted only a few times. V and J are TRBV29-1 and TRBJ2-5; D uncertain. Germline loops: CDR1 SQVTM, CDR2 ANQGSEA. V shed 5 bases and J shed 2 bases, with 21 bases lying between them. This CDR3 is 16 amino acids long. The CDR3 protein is CSVLNVRGRPQETQYF. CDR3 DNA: TGCAGCGTTCTGAATGTACGTGGCAGGCCGCAAGAGACCCAGTACTTC.

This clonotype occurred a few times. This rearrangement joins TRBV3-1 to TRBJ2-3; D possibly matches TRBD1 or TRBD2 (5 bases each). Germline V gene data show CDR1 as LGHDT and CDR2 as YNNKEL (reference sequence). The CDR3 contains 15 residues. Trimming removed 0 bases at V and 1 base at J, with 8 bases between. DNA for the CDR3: TGTGCCAGCAGCCAAGACGGGGCCCGCACAGATACGCAGTATTTT. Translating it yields CASSQDGARTDTQYF.

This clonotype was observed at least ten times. CDR3: CSAEVGGGRGTDTQYF. The CDR3 coding sequence is TGCAGTGCTGAAGTAGGTGGGGGACGCGGCACAGATACGCAGTATTTT. The chain uses TRBV20-1 and TRBJ2-3, with D perhaps given as TRBD1 or TRBD2 (5 bases each). The CDR3 has 16 amino acids. In germline, CDR1 is DFQATT, CDR2 SNEGSKA (reference sequence). V was clipped by 5 bases and J by 1 base, with 19 bases between them.

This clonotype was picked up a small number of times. The CDR3 is CASSLRSGLAAPGELFF. Here the CDR3 DNA reads TGCGCCAGCAGCTTGAGGTCTGGACTAGCGGCCCCCGGGGAGCTGTTTTTT. The rearrangement links TRBV5-1 to TRBJ2-2, with 10 bases fitting TRBD2. Germline CDR1 and CDR2: SGHRS and YFSETQ. V dropped 1 base and J dropped 6; count of bases not matched to a gene: 9. The CDR3 is 17 amino acids.

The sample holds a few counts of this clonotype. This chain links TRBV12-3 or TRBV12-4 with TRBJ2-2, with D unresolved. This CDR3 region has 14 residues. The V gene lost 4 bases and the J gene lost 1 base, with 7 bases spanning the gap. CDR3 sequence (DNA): TGTGCCAGCAGTTCGCAGCGGAACACCGGGGAGCTGTTTTTT. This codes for CASSSQRNTGELFF.